This TCR beta chain came from a study of CD8 T cells in Susac syndrome. With random hexamers, reverse transcription was performed on roughly 0.5 to 1 ug of RNA. TCRdb reanalysed the immunoSEQ multiplex PCR reads using MiXCR and keeps one entry per CDR3 protein. The sample yields 50,000 or so distinct CDR3 sequences, roughly 93% seen once. Sequencing was done on a sample of CD8+ T cells from PBMCs. The source is a human donor with multiple sclerosis.

CDR3 loop: CASSARTGVDEQFF. The CDR3 DNA is TGTGCCAGCAGCGCCCGGACAGGGGTGGATGAGCAGTTCTTC. The J gene is TRBJ2-1, the V gene TRBV7-9; 9 bases are shared with TRBD1. V dropped 5 bases and J dropped 8; count of bases not matched to a gene: 7. This CDR3 has 14 amino acids. Germline values: CDR1 SEHNR, CDR2 FQNEAQ (reference sequence).